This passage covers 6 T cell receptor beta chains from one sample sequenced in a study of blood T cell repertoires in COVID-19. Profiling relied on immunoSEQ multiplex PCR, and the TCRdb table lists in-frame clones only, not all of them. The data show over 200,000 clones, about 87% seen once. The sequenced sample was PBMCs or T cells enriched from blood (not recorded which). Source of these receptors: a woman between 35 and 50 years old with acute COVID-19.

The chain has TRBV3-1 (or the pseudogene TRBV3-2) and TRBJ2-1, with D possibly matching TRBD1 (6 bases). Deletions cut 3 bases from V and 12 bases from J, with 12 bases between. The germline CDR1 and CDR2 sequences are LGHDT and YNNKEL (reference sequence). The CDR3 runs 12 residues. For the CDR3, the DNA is TGTGCCAGCAGCCAGGGCGTACAGGGGCAGTTCTTC. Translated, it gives CASSQGVQGQFF.

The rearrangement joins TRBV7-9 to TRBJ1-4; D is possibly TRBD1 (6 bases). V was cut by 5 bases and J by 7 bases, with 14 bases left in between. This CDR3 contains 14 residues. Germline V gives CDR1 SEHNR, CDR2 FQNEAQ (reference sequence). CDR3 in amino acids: CASSLRGLGEKLFF. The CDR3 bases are TGTGCCAGCAGCCTCAGGGGCCTGGGTGAAAAACTGTTTTTT. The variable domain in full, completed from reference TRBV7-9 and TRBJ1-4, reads DTGVSQNPRHKITKRGQNVTFRCDPISEHNRLYWYRQTLGQGPEFLTYFQNEAQLEKSRLLSDRFSAERPKGSFSTLEIQRTEQGDSAMYLCASSLRGLGEKLFFGSGTQLSVL.

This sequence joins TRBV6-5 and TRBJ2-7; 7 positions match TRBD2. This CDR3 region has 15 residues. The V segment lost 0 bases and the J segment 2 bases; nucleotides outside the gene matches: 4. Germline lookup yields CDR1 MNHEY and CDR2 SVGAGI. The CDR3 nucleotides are TGTGCCAGCAGTTACTCGCAGGGAGGGGCCTACGAGCAGTACTTC. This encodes CASSYSQGGAYEQYF.

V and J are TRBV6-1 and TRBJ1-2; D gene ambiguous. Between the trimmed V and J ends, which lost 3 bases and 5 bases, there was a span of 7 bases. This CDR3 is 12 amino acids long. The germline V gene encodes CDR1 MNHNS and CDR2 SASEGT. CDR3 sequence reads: CASSDRKYGYTF. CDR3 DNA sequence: TGTGCCAGCAGTGACAGAAAATATGGCTACACCTTC.

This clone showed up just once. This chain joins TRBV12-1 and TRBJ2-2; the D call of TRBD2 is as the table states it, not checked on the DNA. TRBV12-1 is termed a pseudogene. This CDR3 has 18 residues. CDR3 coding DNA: TGTGCCAGCAGCTTCTCCCCTAGCGGGACCGCGAACACCGGGGAGCTGTTTTTT. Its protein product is CASSFSPSGTANTGELFF.

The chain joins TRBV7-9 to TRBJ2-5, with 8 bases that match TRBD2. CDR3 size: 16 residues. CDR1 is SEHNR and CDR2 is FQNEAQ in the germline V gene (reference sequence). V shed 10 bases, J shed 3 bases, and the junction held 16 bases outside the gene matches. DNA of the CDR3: TGTGCCACCCTTAGCGGGGACTCAGTTTTTAAAGAGACCCAGTACTTC. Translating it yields CATLSGDSVFKETQYF.